This T cell receptor (beta chain) was recorded in a study of blood T cell repertoires in COVID-19 (dated by TCRdb to the early 2020s). With regard to the full study: The collaborator samples originated in the United States, Italy and Spain and spanned the acute and convalescent phases of COVID-19. The material from the prospective study consisted of cDNA or gDNA derived from T cells, B-cell-depleted T cells, or PBMCs. The samples were drawn from the first 160 participants of the ongoing ImmuneRACE study and from 1,254 subjects provided by 6 global collaborators. Sample metadata almost always included a de-identified subject ID, COVID-19 status, age in years and sex. The dataset comprised deeply sampled blood TCRbeta repertoires from subjects exposed to, actively infected with, or recovered from COVID-19. The repertoires were released in a freely available public database meant as a resource for research on the immune response to SARS-CoV-2. Where HLA class I and class II types were available, the types were taken from metadata supplied by the sample provider, not from assay-based typing. Broader findings and caveats from the paper: The amount of clinical and demographic metadata varied by source and participant and was provided uncurated.

As regards this clone: Which antigen it targets is not known. Nothing much larger sits one base from this clone, and base qualities are not available.

The CDR3 covers 13 residues, taking in both the cysteine and the phenylalanine. Solely the CDR3 DNA is kept, with 39 bases framed from the first base. CDR1 KGHSH and CDR2 LQKENI were looked up in the germline V gene. Deletion took 3 bases off V and 7 bases off J, with a span of 13 bases between the germline ends. Each collaborating institution followed its own protocols to collect whole blood in K2EDTA tubes. For TCRbeta analysis, collaborator samples were shipped as frozen whole blood, as isolated PBMCs, or as DNA extracted from either sample type. TCRbeta CDR3 regions were amplified from genomic DNA using the immunoSEQ Assay, a bias-controlled multiplex PCR. As for the original processing: Nucleated cell counts per sample were estimated from amplification of reference gene primers within the assay. To quantify the absolute abundance of each unique TCRbeta CDR3 rearrangement, sequence reads were collapsed and filtered. For each sample, productive Simpson clonality was calculated by taking the square root of Simpson's diversity index across productive rearrangements. TCRdb stores this immuneACCESS table with in-frame sequences only. Part of the clones is absent; in the studies checked, under half of the shortfall reflects unresolved V genes, and no reason is known for the rest. That table is the source of V, J and clone size, and D and trimming were worked out from the DNA. The table for this sample lists tens of thousands of clones; around 80% of them were counted only once. The ten top clones hold 7.4% of the sample.

Material: peripheral blood. The sequence came from a human donor in a cohort sampled during active COVID-19. The chain joins TRBV18 to TRBJ2-7, with the D gene too uncertain to name. The CDR3 protein: CASSPQATSEQYF. The sequence in DNA is TGTGCCAGCTCACCCCAGGCTACCAGTGAGCAGTACTTC.